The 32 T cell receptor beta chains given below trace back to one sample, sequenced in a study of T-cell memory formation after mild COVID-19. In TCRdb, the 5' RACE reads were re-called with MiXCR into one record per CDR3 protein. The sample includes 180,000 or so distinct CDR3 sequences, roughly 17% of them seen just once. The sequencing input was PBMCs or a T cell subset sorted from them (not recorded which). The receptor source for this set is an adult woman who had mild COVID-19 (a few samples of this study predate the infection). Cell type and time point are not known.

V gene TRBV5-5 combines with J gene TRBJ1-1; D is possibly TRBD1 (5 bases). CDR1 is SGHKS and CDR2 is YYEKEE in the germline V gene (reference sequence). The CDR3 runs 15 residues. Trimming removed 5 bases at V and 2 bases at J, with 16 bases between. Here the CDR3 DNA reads TGTGCCAGCAGTCAGCTCGGGGGGTCAAACACTGAAGCTTTCTTT. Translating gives CASSQLGGSNTEAFF. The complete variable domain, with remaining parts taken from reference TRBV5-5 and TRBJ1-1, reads DAGVTQSPTHLIKTRGQQVTLRCSPISGHKSVSWYQQVLGQGPQFIFQYYEKEERGRGNFPDRFSARQFPNYSSELNVNALLLGDSALYLCASSQLGGSNTEAFFGQGTRLTVV.

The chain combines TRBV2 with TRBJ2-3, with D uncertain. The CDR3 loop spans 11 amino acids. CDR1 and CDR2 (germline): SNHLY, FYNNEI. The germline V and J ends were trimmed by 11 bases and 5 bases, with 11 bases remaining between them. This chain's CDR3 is CAGSAEDTQYF. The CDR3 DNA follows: TGTGCCGGATCGGCGGAAGATACGCAGTATTTT.

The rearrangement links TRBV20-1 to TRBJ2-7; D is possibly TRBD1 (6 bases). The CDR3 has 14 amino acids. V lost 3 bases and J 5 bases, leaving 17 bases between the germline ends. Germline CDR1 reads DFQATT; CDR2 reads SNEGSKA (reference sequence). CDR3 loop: CSARPGTGLHEQYF. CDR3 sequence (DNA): TGCAGTGCTAGGCCGGGCACAGGGCTGCACGAGCAGTACTTC.

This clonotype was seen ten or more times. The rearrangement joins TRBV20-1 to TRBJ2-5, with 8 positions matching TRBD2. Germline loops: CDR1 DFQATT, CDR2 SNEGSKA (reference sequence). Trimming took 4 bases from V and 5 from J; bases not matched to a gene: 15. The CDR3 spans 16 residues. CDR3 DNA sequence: TGCAGTGCTACACGTCGGGGTAGCGGGGTTACGGAGACCCAGTACTTC. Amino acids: CSATRRGSGVTETQYF.

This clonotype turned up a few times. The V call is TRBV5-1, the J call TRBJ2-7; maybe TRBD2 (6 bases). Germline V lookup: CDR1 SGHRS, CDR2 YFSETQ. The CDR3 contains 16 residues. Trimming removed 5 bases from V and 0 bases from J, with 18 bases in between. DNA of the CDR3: TGCGCCAGCAGTCTGGATAGTCTGCGGGACTCCTACGAGCAGTACTTC. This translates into CASSLDSLRDSYEQYF.

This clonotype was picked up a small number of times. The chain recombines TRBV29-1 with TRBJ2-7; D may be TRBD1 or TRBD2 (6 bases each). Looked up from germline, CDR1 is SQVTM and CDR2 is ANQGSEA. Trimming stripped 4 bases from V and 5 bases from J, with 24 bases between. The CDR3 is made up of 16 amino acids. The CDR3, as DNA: TGCAGCGTTGTAGCGCGTGGAGGGGGATTTATCCACGAGCAGTACTTC. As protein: CSVVARGGGFIHEQYF.

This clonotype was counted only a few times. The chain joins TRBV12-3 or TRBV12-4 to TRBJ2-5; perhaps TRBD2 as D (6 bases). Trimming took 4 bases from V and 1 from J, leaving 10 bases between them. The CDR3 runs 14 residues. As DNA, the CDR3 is TGTGCCAGCAGTTCGGGGGTCCCCCAAGAGACCCAGTACTTC. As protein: CASSSGVPQETQYF.

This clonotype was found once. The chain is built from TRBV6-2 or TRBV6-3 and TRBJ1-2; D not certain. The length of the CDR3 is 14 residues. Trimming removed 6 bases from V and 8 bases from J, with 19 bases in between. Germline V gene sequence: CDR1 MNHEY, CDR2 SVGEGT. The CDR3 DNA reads TGTGCCAGCAGGATTGGTGGTGGTTTCGGAGGCTACACCTTC. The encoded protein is CASRIGGGFGGYTF.

The CDR3: CASSSFEPGQGASNQPQHF. The CDR3 bases are TGTGCCAGCAGCTCTTTCGAACCGGGACAGGGGGCAAGCAATCAGCCCCAGCATTTT. The chain carries TRBV7-2 and TRBJ1-5; TRBD1 matches 12 bases. V was clipped by 4 bases and J by 1 base; unmatched bases: 11. The CDR3 runs 19 residues. Germline V CDR1 and CDR2: SGHTA, FQGNSA.

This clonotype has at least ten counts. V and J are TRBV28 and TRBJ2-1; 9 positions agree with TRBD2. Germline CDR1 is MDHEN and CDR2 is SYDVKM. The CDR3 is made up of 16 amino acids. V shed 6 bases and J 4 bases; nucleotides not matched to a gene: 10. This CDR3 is CASRGMGGRGYNEQFF. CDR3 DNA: TGTGCCAGCAGGGGAATGGGCGGGAGGGGGTACAATGAGCAGTTCTTC.

DNA for the CDR3: TGCGCCAGCAGCCGACGGACTAGCGGGAGTGGGACCGGGGAGCTGTTTTTT. It yields the protein CASSRRTSGSGTGELFF. The chain combines TRBV5-1 with TRBJ2-2; 13 bases are shared with TRBD2. CDR1 and CDR2 (germline): SGHRS, YFSETQ. V dropped 4 bases and J dropped 5; count of bases not matched to a gene: 8. The CDR3 spans 17 residues. Full variable domain (outside the CDR3, taken from reference TRBV5-1 and TRBJ2-2): KAGVTQTPRYLIKTRGQQVTLSCSPISGHRSVSWYQQTPGQGLQFLFEYFSETQRNKGNFPGRFSGRQFSNSRSEMNVSTLELGDSALYLCASSRRTSGSGTGELFFGEGSRLTVL.

The CDR3 nucleotides are TGTGCCAGCTCACCTGGAGAGGCGGAGCAGTTCTTC. It yields the protein CASSPGEAEQFF. The chain links TRBV18 to TRBJ2-1; D uncertain. CDR1 KGHSH and CDR2 LQKENI come from the germline V gene. The CDR3 loop spans 12 amino acids. With 3 bases removed from V and 10 bases from J, the gap between germline ends came to 10 bases.

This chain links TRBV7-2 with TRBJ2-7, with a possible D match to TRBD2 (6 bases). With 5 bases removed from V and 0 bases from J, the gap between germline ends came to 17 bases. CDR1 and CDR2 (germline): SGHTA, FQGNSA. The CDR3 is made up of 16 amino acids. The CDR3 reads CASSLNSGWSSYEQYF. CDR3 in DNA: TGTGCCAGCAGCCTCAACAGCGGGTGGAGCTCCTACGAGCAGTACTTC.

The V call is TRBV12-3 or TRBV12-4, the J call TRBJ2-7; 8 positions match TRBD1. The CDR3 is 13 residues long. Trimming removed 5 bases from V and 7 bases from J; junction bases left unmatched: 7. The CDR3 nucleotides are TGTGCCAGCAGTCCGCAGGGGGCGGGGGAGCAGTACTTC. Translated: CASSPQGAGEQYF.

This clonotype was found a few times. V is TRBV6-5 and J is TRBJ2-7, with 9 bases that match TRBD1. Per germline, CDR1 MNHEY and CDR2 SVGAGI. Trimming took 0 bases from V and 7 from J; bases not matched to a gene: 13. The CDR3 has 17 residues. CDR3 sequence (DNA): TGTGCCAGCAGTTACTCAGGGCCGGGACAGGGCAAGTTAGAGCAGTACTTC. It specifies CASSYSGPGQGKLEQYF.

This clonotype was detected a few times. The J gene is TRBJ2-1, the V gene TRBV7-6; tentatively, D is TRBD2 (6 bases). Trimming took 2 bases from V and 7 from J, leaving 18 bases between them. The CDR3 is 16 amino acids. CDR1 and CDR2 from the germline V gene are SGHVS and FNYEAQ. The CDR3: CASSLFGGIRWNEQFF. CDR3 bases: TGTGCCAGCAGCTTATTCGGCGGGATAAGGTGGAATGAGCAGTTCTTC.

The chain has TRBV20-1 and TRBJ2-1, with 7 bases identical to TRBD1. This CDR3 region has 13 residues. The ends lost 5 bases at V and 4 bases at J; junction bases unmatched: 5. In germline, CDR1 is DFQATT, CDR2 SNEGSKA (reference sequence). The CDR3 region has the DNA TGCAGTGCTCAGGGACAGAGGTACAATGAGCAGTTCTTC. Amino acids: CSAQGQRYNEQFF.

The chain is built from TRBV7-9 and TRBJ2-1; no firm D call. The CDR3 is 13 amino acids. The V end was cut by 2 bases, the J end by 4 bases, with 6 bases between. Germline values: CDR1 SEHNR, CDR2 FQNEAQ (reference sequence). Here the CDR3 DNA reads TGTGCCAGCAGCTTACCACCTTACAATGAGCAGTTCTTC. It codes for CASSLPPYNEQFF.

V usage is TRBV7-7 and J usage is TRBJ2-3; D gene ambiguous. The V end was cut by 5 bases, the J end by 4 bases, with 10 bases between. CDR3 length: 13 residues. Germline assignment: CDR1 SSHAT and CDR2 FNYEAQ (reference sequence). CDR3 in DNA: TGTGCCAGCAGCCAAGGGTTGGCAGATACGCAGTATTTT. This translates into CASSQGLADTQYF.

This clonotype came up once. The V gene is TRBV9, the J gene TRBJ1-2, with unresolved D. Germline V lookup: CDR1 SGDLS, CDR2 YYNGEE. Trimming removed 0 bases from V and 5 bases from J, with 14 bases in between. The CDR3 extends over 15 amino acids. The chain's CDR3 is CASSVAPQSGYGYTF. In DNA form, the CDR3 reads TGTGCCAGCAGCGTAGCCCCCCAATCAGGATATGGCTACACCTTC.

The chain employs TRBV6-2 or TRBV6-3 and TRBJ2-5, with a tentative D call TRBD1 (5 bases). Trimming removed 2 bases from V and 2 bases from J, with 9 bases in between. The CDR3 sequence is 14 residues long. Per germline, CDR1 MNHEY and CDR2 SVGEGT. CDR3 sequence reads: CASSYGALQETQYF. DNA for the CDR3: TGTGCCAGCAGTTACGGGGCCCTTCAAGAGACCCAGTACTTC.

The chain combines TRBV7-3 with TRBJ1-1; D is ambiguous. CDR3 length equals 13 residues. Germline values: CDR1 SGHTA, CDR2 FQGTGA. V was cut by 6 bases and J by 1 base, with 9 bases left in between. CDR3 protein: CASSTQANTEAFF. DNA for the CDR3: TGTGCCAGCAGTACCCAAGCGAACACTGAAGCTTTCTTT.

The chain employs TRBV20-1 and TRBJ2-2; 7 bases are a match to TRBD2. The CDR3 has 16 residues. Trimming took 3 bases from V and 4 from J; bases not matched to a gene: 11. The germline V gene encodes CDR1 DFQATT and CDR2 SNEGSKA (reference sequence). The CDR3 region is CSASRGSGGPTGELFF. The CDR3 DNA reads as TGCAGTGCTAGCCGTGGGTCGGGGGGACCCACCGGGGAGCTGTTTTTT.

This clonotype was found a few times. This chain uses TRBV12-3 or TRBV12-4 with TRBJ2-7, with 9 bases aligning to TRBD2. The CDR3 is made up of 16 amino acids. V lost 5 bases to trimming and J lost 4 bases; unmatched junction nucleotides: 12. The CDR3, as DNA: TGTGCCAGCAGTCCCCGGGGTAGCGGGAGTTGGTACGAGCAGTACTTC. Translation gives CASSPRGSGSWYEQYF.

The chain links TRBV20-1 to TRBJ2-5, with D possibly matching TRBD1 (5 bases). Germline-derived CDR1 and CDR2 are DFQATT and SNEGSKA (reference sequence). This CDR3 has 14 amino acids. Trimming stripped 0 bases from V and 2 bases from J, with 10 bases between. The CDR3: CSARDPQGQETQYF. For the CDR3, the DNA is TGCAGTGCTAGAGATCCCCAGGGTCAAGAGACCCAGTACTTC.

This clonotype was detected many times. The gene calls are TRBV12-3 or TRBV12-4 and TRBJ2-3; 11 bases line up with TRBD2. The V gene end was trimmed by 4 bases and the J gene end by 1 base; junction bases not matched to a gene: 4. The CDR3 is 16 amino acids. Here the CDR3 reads CASSWGLAAGTDTQYF. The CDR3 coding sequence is TGTGCCAGCAGTTGGGGACTAGCGGCGGGCACAGATACGCAGTATTTT.

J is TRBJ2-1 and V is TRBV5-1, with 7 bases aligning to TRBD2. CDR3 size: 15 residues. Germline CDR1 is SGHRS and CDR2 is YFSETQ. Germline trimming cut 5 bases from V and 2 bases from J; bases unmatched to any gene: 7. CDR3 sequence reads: CASRMGGSPYNEQFF. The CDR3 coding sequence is TGCGCCAGCAGAATGGGGGGGAGTCCCTACAATGAGCAGTTCTTC.

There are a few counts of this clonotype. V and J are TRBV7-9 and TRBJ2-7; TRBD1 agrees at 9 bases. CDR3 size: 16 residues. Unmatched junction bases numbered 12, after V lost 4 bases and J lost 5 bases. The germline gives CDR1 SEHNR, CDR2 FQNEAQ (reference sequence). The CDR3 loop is CASSYDGGGQGDEQYF. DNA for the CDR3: TGTGCCAGCAGCTACGACGGCGGGGGACAGGGCGACGAGCAGTACTTC.

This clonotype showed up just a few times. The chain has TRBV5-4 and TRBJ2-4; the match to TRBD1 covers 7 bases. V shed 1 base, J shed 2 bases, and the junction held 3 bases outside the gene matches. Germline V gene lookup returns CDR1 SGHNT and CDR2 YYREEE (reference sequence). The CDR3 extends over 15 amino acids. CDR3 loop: CASSLQGQTKNIQYF. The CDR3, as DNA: TGTGCCAGCAGCTTGCAGGGACAGACCAAAAACATTCAGTACTTC.

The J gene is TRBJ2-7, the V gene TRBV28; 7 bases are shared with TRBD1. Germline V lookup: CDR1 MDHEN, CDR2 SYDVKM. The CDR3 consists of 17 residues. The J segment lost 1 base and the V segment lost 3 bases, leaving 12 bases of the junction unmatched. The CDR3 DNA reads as TGTGCCAGCAGTTTCCACCCTCTCCGGGACAGATCCTACGAGCAGTACTTC. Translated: CASSFHPLRDRSYEQYF.

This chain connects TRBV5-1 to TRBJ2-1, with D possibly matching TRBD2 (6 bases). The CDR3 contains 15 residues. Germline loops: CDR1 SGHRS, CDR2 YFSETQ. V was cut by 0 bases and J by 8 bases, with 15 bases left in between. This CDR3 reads CASSLEYGGADEQFF. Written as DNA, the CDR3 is TGCGCCAGCAGCTTGGAGTACGGGGGTGCCGATGAGCAGTTCTTC. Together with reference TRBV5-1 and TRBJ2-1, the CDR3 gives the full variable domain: KAGVTQTPRYLIKTRGQQVTLSCSPISGHRSVSWYQQTPGQGLQFLFEYFSETQRNKGNFPGRFSGRQFSNSRSEMNVSTLELGDSALYLCASSLEYGGADEQFFGPGTRLTVL.

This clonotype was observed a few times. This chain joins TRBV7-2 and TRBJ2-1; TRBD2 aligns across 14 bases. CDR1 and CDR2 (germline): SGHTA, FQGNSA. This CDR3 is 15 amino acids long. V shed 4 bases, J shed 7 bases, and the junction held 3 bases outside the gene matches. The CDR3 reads CASSSGLAGVNEQFF. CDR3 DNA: TGTGCCAGCAGCTCGGGACTAGCGGGGGTAAATGAGCAGTTCTTC.